The TCR beta chain under discussion was sequenced for a study of T cells in Graves' hyperthyroidism and ophthalmopathy. Across the study: Peripheral blood was drawn at first diagnosis, prior to all treatment.

This clonotype was counted a few times. This CDR3 has 13 residues. With 5 bases clipped from V and 4 bases from J, the junction kept 0 bases outside the gene matches. Germline CDR1 is LNHNV and CDR2 is YYDKDF (reference sequence). Regions amplified from RNA transcripts were the TCR beta CDR3 regions. The TCR CDR3 was amplified in a first-round RT-PCR using the HTBI primer set. TCRdb redid the calling of the multiplex PCR reads with MiXCR, one entry per CDR3 protein. In the table there are 500,000 to 750,000 distinct CDR3 sequences, 14% of which are singletons. Sequencing input: blood. This TCR was sampled from a woman aged 18 to 35 with Graves' ophthalmopathy. The chain has TRBV15 and TRBJ2-1; 9 bases map to TRBD1. CDR3 sequence (DNA): TGTGCCACCAGCGGACAGGGGTACAATGAGCAGTTCTTC. It codes for CATSGQGYNEQFF. Supplemented by reference TRBV15 and TRBJ2-1, the full variable domain reads DAMVIQNPRYQVTQFGKPVTLSCSQTLNHNVMYWYQQKSSQAPKLLFHYYDKDFNNEADTPDNFQSRRPNTSFCFLDIRSPGLGDTAMYLCATSGQGYNEQFFGPGTRLTVL.